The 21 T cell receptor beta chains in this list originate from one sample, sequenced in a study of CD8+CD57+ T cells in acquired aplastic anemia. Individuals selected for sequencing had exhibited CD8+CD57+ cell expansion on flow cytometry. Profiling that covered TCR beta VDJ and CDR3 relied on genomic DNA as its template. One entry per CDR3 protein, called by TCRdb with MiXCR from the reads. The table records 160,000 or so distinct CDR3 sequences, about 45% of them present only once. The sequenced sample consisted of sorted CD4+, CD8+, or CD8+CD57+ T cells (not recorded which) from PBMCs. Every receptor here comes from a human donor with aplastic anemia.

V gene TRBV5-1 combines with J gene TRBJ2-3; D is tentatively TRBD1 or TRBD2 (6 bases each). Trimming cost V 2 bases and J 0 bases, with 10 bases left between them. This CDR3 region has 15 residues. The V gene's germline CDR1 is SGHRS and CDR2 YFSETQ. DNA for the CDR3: TGCGCCAGCAGCTTAGGGGGGACTAGCACAGATACGCAGTATTTT. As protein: CASSLGGTSTDTQYF.

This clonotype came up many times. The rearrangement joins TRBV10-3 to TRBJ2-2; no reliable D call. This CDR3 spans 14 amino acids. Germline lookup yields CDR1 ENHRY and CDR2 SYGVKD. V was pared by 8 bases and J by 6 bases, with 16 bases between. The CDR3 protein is CAIRPLSDSGELFF. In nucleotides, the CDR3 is TGTGCCATCCGGCCTTTGTCTGACTCCGGGGAGCTGTTTTTT.

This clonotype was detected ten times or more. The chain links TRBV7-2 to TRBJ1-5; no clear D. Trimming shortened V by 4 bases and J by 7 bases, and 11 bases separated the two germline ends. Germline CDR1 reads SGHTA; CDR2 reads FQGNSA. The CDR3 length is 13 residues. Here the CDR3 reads CASSSLGGQPQHF. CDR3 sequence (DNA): TGTGCCAGCAGCTCGCTAGGAGGCCAGCCCCAGCATTTT.

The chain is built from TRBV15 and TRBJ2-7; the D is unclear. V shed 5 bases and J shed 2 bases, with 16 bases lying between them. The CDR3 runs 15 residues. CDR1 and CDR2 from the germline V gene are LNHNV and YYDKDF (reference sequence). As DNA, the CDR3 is TGTGCCACCAGCGAATCACCCTGGGCCACCTACGAGCAGTACTTC. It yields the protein CATSESPWATYEQYF.

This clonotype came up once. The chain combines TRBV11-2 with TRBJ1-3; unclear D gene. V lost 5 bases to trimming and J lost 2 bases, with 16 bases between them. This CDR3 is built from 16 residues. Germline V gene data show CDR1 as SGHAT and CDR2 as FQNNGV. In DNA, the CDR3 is TGTGCCAGCAGCCCGGAGGGCAGCTGGACTGGAAACACCATATATTTT. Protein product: CASSPEGSWTGNTIYF.

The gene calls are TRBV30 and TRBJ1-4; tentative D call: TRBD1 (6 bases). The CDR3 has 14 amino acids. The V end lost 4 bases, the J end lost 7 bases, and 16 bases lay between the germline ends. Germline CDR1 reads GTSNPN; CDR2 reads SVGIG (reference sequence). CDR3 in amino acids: CAWNFGRGAEKLFF. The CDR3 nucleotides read TGTGCCTGGAATTTCGGCAGGGGAGCTGAAAAACTGTTTTTT.

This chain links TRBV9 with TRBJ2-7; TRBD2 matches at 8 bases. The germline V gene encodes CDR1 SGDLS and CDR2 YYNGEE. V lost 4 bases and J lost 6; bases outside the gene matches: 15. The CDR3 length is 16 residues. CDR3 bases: TGTGCCAGCAGCCCATCCGGCGGGGGGCGGGACGGCGAGCAGTACTTC. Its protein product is CASSPSGGGRDGEQYF.

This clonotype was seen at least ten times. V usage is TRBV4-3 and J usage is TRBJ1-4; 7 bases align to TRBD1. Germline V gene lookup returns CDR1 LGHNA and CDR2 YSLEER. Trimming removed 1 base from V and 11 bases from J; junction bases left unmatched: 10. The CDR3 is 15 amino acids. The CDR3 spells CASSQGGDRKGKLFF. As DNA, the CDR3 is TGCGCCAGCAGCCAAGGGGGGGACAGAAAGGGGAAACTGTTTTTT.

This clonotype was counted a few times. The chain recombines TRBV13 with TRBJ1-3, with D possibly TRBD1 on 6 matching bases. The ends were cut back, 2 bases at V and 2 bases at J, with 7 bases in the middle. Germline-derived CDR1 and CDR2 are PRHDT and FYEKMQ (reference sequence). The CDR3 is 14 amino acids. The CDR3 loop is CASSLSGAGNTIYF. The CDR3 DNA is TGTGCCAGCAGCTTATCAGGGGCTGGAAACACCATATATTTT.

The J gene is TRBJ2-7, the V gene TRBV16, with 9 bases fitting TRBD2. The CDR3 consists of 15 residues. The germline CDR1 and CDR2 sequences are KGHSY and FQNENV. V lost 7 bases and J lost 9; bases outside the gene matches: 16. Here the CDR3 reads CASMSGRFTTTRQYF. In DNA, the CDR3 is TGTGCCAGCATGAGCGGGAGGTTCACTACTACGAGGCAGTACTTC. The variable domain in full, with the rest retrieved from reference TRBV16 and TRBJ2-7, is GEEVAQTPKHLVRGEGQKAKLYCAPIKGHSYVFWYQQVLKNEFKFLISFQNENVFDETGMPKERFSAKCLPNSPCSLEIQATKLEDSAVYFCASMSGRFTTTRQYFGPGTRLTVT.

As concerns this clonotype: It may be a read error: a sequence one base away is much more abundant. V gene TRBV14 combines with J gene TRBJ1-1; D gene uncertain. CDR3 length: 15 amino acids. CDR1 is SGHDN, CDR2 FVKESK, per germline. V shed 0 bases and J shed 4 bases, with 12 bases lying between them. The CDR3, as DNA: TGTGCCAGCAGCCAAGATCGTTTGCGGTCCACTGAAGCTTTCTTT. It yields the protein CASSQDRLRSTEAFF.

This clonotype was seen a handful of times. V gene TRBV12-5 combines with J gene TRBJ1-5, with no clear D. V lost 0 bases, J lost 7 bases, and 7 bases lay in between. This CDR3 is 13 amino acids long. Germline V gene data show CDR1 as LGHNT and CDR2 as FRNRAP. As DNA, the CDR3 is TGTGCTAGTGGTTTGGTAGAGAGACAGCCCCAGCATTTT. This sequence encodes CASGLVERQPQHF.

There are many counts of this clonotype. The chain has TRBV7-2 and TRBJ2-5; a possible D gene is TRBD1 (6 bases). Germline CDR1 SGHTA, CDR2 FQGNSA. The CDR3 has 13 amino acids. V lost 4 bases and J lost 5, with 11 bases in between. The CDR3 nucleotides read TGTGCCAGCAGCTCCCACAGGGAGGAGACCCAGTACTTC. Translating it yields CASSSHREETQYF.

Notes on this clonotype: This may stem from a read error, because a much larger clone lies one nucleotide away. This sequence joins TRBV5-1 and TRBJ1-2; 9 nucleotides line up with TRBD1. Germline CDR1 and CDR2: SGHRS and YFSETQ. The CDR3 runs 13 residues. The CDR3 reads CANSTGGSYGYTF. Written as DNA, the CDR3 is TGCGCCAACAGCACAGGGGGCAGCTATGGCTACACCTTC.

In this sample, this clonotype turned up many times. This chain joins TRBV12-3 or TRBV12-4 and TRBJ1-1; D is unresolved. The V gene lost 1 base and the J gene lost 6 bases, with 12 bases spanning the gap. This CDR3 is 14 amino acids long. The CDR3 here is CASSLDSSLPEAFF. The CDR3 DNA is TGTGCCAGCAGTTTAGACAGTTCCCTACCTGAAGCTTTCTTT.

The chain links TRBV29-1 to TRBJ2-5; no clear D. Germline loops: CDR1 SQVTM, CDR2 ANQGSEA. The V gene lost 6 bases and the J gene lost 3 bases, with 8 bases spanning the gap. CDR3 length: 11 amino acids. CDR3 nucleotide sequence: TGCAGCGTCGCCGGCGAAGAGACCCAGTACTTC. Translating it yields CSVAGEETQYF.

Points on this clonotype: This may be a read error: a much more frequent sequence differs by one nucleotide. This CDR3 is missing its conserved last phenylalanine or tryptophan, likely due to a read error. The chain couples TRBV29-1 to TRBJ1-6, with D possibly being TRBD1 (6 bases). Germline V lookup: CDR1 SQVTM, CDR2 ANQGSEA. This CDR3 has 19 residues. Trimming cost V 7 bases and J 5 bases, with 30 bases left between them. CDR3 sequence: CSGRGAGHIGGIHNSPLHS. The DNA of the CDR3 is TGCAGCGGTAGGGGGGCAGGCCACATTGGAGGTATCCATAATTCACCCCTCCACTCT.

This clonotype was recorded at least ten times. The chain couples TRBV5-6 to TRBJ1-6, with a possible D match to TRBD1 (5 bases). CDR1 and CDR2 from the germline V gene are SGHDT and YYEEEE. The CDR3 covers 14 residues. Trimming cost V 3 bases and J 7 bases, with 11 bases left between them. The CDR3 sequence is CASSSGRRNSPLHF. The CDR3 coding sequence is TGTGCCAGCAGCTCGGGACGGCGGAATTCACCCCTCCACTTT. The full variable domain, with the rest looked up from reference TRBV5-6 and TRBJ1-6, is DAGVTQSPTHLIKTRGQQVTLRCSPKSGHDTVSWYQQALGQGPQFIFQYYEEEERQRGNFPDRFSGHQFPNYSSELNVNALLLGDSALYLCASSSGRRNSPLHFGNGTRLTVT.

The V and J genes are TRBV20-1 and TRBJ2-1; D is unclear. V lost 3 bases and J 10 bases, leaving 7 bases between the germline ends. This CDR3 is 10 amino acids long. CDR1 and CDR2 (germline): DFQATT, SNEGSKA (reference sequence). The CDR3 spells CSASISEQFF. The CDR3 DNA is TGCAGTGCTAGCATTAGCGAGCAGTTCTTC.

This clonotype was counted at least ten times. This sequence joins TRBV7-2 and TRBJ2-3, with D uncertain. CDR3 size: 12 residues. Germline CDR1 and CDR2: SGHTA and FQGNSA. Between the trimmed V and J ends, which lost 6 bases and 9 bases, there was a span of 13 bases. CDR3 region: CASSQPGPTQYF. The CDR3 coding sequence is TGTGCCAGCAGTCAGCCGGGCCCGACGCAGTATTTT.

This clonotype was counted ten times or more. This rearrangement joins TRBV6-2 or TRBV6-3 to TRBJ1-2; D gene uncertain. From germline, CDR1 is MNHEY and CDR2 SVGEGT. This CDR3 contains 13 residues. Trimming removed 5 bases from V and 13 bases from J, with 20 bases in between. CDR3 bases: TGTGCCAGCAGTAGTCCGGGCCCTTATCGACGCACCTTC. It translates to CASSSPGPYRRTF.